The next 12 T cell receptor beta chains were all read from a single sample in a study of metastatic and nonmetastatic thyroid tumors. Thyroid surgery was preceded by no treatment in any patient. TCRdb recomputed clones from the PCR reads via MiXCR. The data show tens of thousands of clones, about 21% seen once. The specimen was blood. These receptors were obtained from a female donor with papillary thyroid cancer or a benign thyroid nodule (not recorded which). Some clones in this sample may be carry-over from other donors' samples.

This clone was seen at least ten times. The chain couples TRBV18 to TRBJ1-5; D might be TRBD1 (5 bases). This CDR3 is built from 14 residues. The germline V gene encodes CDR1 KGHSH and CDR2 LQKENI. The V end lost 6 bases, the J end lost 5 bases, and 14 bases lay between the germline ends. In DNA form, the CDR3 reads TGTGCCAGCTCCACGGGGGGAGTCTATCAGCCCCAGCATTTT. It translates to CASSTGGVYQPQHF. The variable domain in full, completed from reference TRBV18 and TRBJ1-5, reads NAGVMQNPRHLVRRRGQEARLRCSPMKGHSHVYWYRQLPEEGLKFMVYLQKENIIDESGMPKERFSAEFPKEGPSILRIQQVVRGDSAAYFCASSTGGVYQPQHFGDGTRLSIL.

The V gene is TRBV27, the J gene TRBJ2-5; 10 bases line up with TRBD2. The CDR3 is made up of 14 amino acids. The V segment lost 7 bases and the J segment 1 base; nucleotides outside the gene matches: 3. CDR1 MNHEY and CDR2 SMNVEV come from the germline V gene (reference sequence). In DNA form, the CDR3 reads TGTGCCAGCAAGGCTAGCGGGGGCCAAGAGACCCAGTACTTC. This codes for CASKASGGQETQYF.

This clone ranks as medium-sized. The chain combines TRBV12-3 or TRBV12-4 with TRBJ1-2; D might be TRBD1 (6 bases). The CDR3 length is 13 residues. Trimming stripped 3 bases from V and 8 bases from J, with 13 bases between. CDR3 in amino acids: CASSFRGARGYTF. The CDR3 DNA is TGTGCCAGCAGTTTCCGGGGGGCGCGAGGCTACACCTTC.

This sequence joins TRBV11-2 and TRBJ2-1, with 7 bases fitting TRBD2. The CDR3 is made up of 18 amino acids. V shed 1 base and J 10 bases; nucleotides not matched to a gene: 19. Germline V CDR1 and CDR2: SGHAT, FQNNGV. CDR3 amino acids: CASSLGAGDYVRFNEQFF. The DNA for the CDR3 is TGTGCCAGCAGCTTAGGTGCCGGGGACTACGTACGTTTCAACGAGCAGTTCTTC.

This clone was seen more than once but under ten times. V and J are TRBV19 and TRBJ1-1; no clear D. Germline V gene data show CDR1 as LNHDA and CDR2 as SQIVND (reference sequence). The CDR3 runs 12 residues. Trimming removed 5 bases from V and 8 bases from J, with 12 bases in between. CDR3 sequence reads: CASSSSRAEAFF. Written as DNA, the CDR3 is TGTGCCAGTAGTTCCAGTCGAGCCGAAGCTTTCTTT.

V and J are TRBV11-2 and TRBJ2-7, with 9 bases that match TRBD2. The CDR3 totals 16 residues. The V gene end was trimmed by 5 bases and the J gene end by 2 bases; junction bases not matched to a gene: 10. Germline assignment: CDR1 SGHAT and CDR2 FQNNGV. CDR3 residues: CASSGLRLAAAYEQYF. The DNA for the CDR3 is TGTGCCAGCAGCGGACTACGACTAGCGGCGGCCTACGAGCAGTACTTC. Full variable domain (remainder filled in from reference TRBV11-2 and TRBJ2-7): EAGVAQSPRYKIIEKRQSVAFWCNPISGHATLYWYQQILGQGPKLLIQFQNNGVVDDSQLPKDRFSAERLKGVDSTLKIQPAKLEDSAVYLCASSGLRLAAAYEQYFGPGTRLTVT.

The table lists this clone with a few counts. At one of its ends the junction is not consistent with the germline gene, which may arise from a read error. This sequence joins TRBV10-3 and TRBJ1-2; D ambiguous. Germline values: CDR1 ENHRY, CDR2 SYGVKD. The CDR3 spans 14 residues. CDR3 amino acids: CVISESTSNYCYTF. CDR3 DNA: TGTGTCATCAGTGAGTCTACGTCTAACTATTGCTACACCTTC.

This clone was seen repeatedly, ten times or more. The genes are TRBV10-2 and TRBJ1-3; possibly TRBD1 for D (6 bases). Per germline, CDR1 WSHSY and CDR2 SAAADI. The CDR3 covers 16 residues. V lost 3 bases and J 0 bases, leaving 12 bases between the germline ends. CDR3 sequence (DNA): TGCGCCAGCAGTGATAGCGACAGGCGCTCTGGAAACACCATATATTTT. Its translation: CASSDSDRRSGNTIYF.

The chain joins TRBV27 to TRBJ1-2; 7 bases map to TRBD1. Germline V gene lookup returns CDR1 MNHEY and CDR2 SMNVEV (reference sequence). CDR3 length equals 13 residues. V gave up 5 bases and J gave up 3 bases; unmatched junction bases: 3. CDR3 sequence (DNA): TGTGCCAGCAGTCCTGGGACAGACTATGGCTACACCTTC. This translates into CASSPGTDYGYTF.

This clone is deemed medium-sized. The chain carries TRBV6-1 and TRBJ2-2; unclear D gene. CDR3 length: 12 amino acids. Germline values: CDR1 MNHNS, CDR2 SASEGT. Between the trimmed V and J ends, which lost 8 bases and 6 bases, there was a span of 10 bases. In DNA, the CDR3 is TGTGCCAGCCTACGGCAGTCCGGGGAGCTGTTTTTT. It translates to CASLRQSGELFF.

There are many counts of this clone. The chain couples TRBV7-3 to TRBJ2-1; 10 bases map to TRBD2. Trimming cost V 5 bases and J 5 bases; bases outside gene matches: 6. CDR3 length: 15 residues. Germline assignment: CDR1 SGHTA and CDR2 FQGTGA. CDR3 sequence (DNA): TGTGCCAGCAGCCTACAAGGACTAGCGGACAATGAGCAGTTCTTC. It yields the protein CASSLQGLADNEQFF.

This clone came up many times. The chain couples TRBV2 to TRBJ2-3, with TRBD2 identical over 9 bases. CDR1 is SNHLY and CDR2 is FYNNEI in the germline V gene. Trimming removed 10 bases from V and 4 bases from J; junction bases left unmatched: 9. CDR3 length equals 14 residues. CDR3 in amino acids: CATTGGGGADTQYF. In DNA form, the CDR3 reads TGTGCCACCACGGGGGGCGGGGGGGCAGATACGCAGTATTTT.